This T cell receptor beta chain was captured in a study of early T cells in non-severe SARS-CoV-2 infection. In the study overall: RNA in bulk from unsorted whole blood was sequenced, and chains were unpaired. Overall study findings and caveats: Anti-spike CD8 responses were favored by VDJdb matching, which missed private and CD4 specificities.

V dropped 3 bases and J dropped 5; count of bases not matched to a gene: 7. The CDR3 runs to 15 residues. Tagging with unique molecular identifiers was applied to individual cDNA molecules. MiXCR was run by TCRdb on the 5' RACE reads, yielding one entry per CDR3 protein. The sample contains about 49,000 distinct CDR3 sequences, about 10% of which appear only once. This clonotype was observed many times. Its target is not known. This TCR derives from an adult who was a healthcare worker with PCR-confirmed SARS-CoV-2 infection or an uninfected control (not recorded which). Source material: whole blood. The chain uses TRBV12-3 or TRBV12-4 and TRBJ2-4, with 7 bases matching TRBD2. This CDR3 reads CASSFGWEGENIQYF. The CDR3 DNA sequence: TGTGCCAGCAGTTTCGGGTGGGAGGGCGAAAACATTCAGTACTTC.